This T cell receptor (beta chain) emerged from a study of neurological immune-mediated disorders (dated by TCRdb to the late 2010s). Some background on the complete study: The study compared peripheral blood TCR-beta repertoires of HTLV-I-associated myelopathy (HAM/TSP) patients, multiple sclerosis patients and healthy controls using UMI-based sequencing. Longitudinal samples, technical triplicates and paired sorted CD4+ and CD8+ T-cell subsets, alongside PBMC samples, were included among the roughly 100 TCR-beta libraries. Of the approximately 70 subjects in the cohort, around 15 were HAM/TSP patients, some 34 were multiple sclerosis patients, and some 20 were healthy controls. General findings and caveats noted by the study authors: The highest TCR clonal expansion was observed in HAM/TSP patients, whereas the lowest was observed in MS patients, even when compared with healthy controls. Expanded clones from different subjects shared no identical CDR3 amino acid sequences, which suggests that TCR-beta repertoires were private in all groups.

This clonotype was picked up many times. The antigen it binds to is not known. Per-nucleotide qualities are absent, and no much larger clonotype sits a single base away. To synthesize cDNA, template-switch 5'RACE was performed with a primer carrying a 10-nucleotide random unique molecular identifier so that each TCR transcript was tagged. Each sequencing run produced over 190 million TCR-beta sequences covering 15-18 subjects. The RNeasy kit was used to extract total RNA. The KAPA Real-time Library Amplification kit was used to amplify TCR-beta VDJ regions with primers targeting the TCR constant region and the 5'RACE anchor. A first PCR added sample indexes and Illumina adaptors, and a second PCR then raised library yield. After purification with Ampure beads, the TCR product of roughly 650 bp was size-selected on a 2% E-gel SizeSelection system. Library quality was checked on a Bioanalyzer, concentration was measured with Qubit, and libraries were quantified with the Kapa Library Quantification kit before pooling. An Illumina HiSeq 2500 sequenced the libraries paired-end 2 x 150 bp. To increase sequence diversity, about 25-30% phiX was spiked into each library pool. For the original study's pipeline: Quality-filtered reads were processed with the UMI-based MiGEC pipeline, and over 90% of raw TCR sequences were removed by the MiGEC pipeline during error correction. IMGT germline references were used for alignment of VDJ genes, and clonotypes were defined by a unique CDR3 amino acid sequence together with V-J genes. Clonal expansion, Shannon diversity and CDR3 relatedness were evaluated with VDJtools (CalcPairwiseDistances, ClusterSamples), while phylogenetic trees were built in CLCbio workbench. Expanded clones were defined as having at least 8 unique UMIs, based on coefficient-of-variation modelling across technical triplicates. TCRdb's own reprocessing of the public reads used fastp at Q25 and MiXCR and kept productive beta chains. Each CDR3 protein gets just one entry, which takes the most common genes and DNA from the rows behind it. TCRdb's processing, not the study's, gives the V and J calls here. The sample data list 36,000 or so distinct CDR3 sequences, and 10% of these were observed just once. Jointly, the top ten make up approximately 7% of the sample.

For unsorted PBMC libraries, 2 million PBMCs were used after storage in RNAlater at -80 degrees C until RNA extraction. Peripheral blood was subjected to Ficoll-Hypaque density gradient centrifugation to isolate PBMCs, which were then cryopreserved in liquid nitrogen. The CDR3 contains 14 residues, cysteine and phenylalanine counted. Solely the CDR3 DNA is kept, with 42 bases framed from the first base. Taken from the germline V gene, the CDR1 and CDR2 loops are SGHRS and YFSETQ. Trimmed from V: 4 bases; trimmed from J: 4 bases; junction bases lacking a gene match: 4. Material for sequencing was PBMCs. The rearrangement joined TRBV5-1 to TRBJ2-1, with TRBD2 identical over 8 junction bases. This TCR was sampled from a young woman with HTLV-1-associated myelopathy (HAM/TSP). CDR3 protein: CASSQAGAYNEQFF. Read as DNA, the sequence is TGCGCCAGCAGCCAAGCGGGAGCATACAATGAGCAGTTCTTC.